This TCR beta chain emerged from a study of CD8+CD57+ T cells in acquired aplastic anemia. Across the whole study: The DNA of sorted CD4+ and CD8+ cells averaged 3.2 ug.

The use of genomic DNA as template underpinned the TCR beta VDJ and CDR3 profiling. TCRdb re-called the reads through MiXCR, storing one row per CDR3 protein. This sample has more than 95,000 distinct CDR3 sequences, with about 40% found just once. Germline V gene sequence: CDR1 MGHRA, CDR2 YSYEKL. The CDR3 length is 13 residues. Trimming removed 4 bases at V and 8 bases at J, with 11 bases between. The authors sequenced patients whose flow cytometry had shown CD8+CD57+ cell expansion. All participating patients were living with severe acquired aplastic anemia. Untreated patients provided the blood samples, with no therapy given before sampling. This clonotype showed up just a few times.

Sample: sorted CD4+, CD8+, or CD8+CD57+ T cells (not recorded which) from PBMCs. The TCR was taken from a human donor with aplastic anemia. This chain connects TRBV4-1 to TRBJ1-4; the D is unclear. The CDR3 sequence: CASSRGSDEKLFF. CDR3 nucleotide sequence: TGCGCCAGCAGCCGTGGGTCTGACGAAAAACTGTTTTTT.